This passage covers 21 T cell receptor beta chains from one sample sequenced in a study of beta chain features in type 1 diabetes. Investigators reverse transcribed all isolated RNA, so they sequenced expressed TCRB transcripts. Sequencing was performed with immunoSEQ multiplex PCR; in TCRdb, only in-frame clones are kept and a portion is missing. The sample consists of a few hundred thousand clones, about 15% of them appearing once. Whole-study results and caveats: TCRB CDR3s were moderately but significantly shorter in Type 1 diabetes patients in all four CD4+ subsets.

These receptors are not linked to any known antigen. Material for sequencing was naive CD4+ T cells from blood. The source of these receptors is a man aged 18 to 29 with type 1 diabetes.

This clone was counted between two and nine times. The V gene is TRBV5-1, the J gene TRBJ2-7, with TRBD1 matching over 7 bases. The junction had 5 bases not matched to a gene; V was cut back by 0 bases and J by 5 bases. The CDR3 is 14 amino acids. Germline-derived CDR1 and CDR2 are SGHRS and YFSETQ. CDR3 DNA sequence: TGCGCCAGCAGCTTGGGACAGGGTTCCAACGAGCAGTACTTC. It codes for CASSLGQGSNEQYF.

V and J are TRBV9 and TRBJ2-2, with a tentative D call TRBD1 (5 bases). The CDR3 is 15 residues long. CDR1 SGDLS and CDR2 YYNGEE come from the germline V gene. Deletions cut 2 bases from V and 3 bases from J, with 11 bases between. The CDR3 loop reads CASSVQTAYTGELFF. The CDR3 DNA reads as TGTGCCAGCAGCGTTCAGACAGCCTACACCGGGGAGCTGTTTTTT. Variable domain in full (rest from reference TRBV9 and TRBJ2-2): DSGVTQTPKHLITATGQRVTLRCSPRSGDLSVYWYQQSLDQGLQFLIQYYNGEERAKGNILERFSAQQFPDLHSELNLSSLELGDSALYFCASSVQTAYTGELFFGEGSRLTVL.

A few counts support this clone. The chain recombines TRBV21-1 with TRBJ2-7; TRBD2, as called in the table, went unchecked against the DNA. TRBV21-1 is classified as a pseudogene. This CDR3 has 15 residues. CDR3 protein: CASSKEWRGPYEQYF. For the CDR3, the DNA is TGTGCCAGCAGCAAAGAATGGCGGGGCCCCTACGAGCAGTACTTC.

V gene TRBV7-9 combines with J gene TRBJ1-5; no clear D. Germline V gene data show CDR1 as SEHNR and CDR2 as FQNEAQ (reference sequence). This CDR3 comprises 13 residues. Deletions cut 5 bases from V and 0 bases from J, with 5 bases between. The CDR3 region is CASSPGSNQPQHF. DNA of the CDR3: TGTGCCAGCAGCCCCGGTAGCAATCAGCCCCAGCATTTT.

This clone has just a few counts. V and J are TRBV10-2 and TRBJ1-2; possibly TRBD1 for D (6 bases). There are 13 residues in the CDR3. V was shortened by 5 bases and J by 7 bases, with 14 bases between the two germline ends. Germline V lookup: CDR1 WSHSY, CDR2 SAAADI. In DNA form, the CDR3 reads TGCGCCAGCAGTCCACAGGGCCAGAGTGGCTACACCTTC. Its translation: CASSPQGQSGYTF.

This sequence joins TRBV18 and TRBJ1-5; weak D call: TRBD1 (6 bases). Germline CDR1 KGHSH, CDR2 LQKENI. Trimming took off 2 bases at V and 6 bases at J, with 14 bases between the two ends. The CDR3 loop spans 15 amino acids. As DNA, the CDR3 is TGTGCCAGCTCACCAAGGGGCAGGGGATTTCAGCCCCAGCATTTT. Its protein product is CASSPRGRGFQPQHF.

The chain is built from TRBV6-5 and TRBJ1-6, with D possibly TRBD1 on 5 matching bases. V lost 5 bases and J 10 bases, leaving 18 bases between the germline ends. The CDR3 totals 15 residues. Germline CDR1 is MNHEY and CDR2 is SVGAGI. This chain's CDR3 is CASSGVRRDGSPLHF. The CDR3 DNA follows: TGTGCCAGCAGTGGTGTACGGAGGGACGGATCACCCCTCCACTTT.

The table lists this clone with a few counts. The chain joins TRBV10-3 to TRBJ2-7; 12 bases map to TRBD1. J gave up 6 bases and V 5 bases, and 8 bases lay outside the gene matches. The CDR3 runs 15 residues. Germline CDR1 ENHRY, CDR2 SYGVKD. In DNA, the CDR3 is TGTGCCATCAGTACAACCGGGACAGGGGGCGCCGAGCAGTACTTC. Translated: CAISTTGTGGAEQYF.

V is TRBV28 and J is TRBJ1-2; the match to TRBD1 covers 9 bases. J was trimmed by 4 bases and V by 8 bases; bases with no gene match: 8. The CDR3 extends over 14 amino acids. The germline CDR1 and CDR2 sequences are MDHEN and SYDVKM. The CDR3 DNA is TGTGCCAGCCGCGTCGGACAGGGGATCTATGGCTACACCTTC. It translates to CASRVGQGIYGYTF.

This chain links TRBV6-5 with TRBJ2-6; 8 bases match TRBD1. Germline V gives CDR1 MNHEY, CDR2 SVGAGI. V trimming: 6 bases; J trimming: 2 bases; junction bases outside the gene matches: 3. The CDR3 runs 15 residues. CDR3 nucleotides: TGTGCCAGCAGGGAGACAGGGGCTGGGGCCAACGTCCTGACTTTC. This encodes CASRETGAGANVLTF.

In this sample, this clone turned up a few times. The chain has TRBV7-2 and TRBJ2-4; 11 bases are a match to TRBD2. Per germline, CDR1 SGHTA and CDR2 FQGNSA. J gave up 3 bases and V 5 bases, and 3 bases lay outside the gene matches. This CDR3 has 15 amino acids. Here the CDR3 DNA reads TGTGCCAGCAGCACTAGCGGGGGTATCAAAAACATTCAGTACTTC. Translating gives CASSTSGGIKNIQYF.

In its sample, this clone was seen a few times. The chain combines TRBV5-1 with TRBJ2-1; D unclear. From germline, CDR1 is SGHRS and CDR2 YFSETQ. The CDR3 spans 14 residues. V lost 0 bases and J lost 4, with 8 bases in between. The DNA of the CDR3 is TGCGCCAGCAGCTTGGAGTACCTATACAATGAGCAGTTCTTC. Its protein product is CASSLEYLYNEQFF.

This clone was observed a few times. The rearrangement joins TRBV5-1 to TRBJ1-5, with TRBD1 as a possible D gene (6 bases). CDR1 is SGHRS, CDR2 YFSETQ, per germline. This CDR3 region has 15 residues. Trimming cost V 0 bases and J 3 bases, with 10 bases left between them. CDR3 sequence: CASSLATGPNQPQHF. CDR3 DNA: TGCGCCAGCAGCTTGGCGACAGGACCCAATCAGCCCCAGCATTTT.

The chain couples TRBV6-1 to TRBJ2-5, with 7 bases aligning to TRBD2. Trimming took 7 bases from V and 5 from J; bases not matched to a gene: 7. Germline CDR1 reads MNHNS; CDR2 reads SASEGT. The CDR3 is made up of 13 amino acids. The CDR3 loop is CASTRGMGETQYF. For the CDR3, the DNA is TGTGCCAGCACGCGGGGGATGGGGGAGACCCAGTACTTC.

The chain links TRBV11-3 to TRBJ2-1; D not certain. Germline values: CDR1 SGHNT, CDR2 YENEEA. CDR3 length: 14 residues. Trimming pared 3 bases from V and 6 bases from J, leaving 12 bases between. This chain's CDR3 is CASSFGNYPNEQFF. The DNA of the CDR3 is TGTGCCAGCAGCTTCGGCAACTACCCCAATGAGCAGTTCTTC.

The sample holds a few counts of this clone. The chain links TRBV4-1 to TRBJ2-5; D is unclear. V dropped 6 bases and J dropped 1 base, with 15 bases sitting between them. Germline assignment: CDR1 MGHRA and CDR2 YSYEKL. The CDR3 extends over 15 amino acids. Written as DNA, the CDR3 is TGCGCCAGCAGTCGCCGACTTCTAACCCAAGAGACCCAGTACTTC. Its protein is CASSRRLLTQETQYF.

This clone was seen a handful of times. The CDR3 DNA sequence: TGTGCCAGCAGCCGGCCGGGACTAGTTGTCCATGAGCAGTTCTTC. This sequence encodes CASSRPGLVVHEQFF. This sequence joins TRBV27 and TRBJ2-1; 8 bases map to TRBD2. The length of the CDR3 is 15 residues. CDR1 is MNHEY and CDR2 is SMNVEV in the germline V gene (reference sequence). The ends lost 6 bases at V and 8 bases at J; junction bases unmatched: 12.

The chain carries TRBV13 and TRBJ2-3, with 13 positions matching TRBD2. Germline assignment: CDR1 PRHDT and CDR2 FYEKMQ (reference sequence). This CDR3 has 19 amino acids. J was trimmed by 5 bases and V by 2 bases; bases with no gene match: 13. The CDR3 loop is CASSLPTVTSGGVEDTQYF. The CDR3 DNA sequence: TGTGCCAGCAGCTTACCCACCGTAACTAGCGGGGGGGTGGAAGATACGCAGTATTTT.

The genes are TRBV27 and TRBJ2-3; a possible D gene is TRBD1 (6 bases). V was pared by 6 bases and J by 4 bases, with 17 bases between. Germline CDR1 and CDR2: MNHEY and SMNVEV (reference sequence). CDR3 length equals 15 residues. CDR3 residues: CASRSYGQPADTQYF. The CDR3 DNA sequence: TGTGCCAGCAGAAGTTACGGACAGCCAGCAGATACGCAGTATTTT.

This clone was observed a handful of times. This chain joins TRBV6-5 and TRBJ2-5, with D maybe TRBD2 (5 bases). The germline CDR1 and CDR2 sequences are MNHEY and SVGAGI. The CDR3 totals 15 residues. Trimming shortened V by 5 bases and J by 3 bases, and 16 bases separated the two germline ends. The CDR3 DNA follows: TGTGCCAGCAGTAAACGGGGATGGCCAGAAGAGACCCAGTACTTC. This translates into CASSKRGWPEETQYF.

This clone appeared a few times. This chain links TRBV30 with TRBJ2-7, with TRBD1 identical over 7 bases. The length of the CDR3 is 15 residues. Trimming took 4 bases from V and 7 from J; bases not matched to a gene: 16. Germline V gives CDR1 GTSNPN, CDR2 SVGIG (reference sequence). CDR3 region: CAWKGVGGEAGEQYF. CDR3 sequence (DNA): TGTGCCTGGAAGGGTGTAGGGGGCGAAGCAGGGGAGCAGTACTTC.